The 22 T cell receptor beta chains below were found in one sample sequenced in a study of T cell clonality in common variable immunodeficiency (dated by TCRdb to between 2014 and 2017). Receptor libraries were prepared by the immunoSEQ multiplex PCR assay. TCRdb obtained this table from immuneACCESS and retained in-frame rearrangements with V and J assigned. These tables miss some clones; where compared with another copy, unresolved V genes account for less than half of the shortfall, and the remainder is unexplained. The table puts approximately 57,000 clones in this sample, none counted just once. Around 0.82% of the sample belongs to the ten largest clones. Sequenced sample: peripheral blood mononuclear cells. The receptors stem from a person aged 18-69 years in good health.

This clone occurred many times. The read comes to an end 3 residues before the CDR3 does, leaving the germline J gene to fill in the end. V gene TRBV6-2 or TRBV6-3 combines with J gene TRBJ2-1, with TRBD1 as a possible D gene (6 bases). Trimming removed 5 bases at V and 5 bases at J, with 13 bases between. This CDR3 contains 14 residues. The germline V gene has CDR1 MNHEY and CDR2 SVGEGT. The covered CDR3 bases are TGTGCCAGCAGTCGGGACATCCTGAACAATGAG. It codes for CASSRDILNNE. The whole CDR3 sequence is CASSRDILNNEQFF.

This clone has a count of ten or more. The missing CDR3 end, 3 residues past where the read stops, is filled in from the germline J gene. The rearrangement links TRBV9 to TRBJ2-1; 10 nucleotides align to TRBD2. Trimming removed 0 bases from V and 5 bases from J; junction bases left unmatched: 2. CDR1 and CDR2 (germline): SGDLS, YYNGEE. This CDR3 region has 15 residues. The part of the CDR3 DNA that was read is TGTGCCAGCAGCGTAGGAGCGGGAGGGAACAATGAG. Translation gives CASSVGAGGNNE. The complete CDR3 protein is CASSVGAGGNNEQFF. The full variable domain, rest sourced from reference TRBV9 and TRBJ2-1, is DSGVTQTPKHLITATGQRVTLRCSPRSGDLSVYWYQQSLDQGLQFLIQYYNGEERAKGNILERFSAQQFPDLHSELNLSSLELGDSALYFCASSVGAGGNNEQFFGPGTRLTVL.

This clone was seen at least ten times. The CDR3 goes on 3 residues after the read ends, and that part is filled in from the germline J gene. The rearrangement uses TRBV5-5 and TRBJ1-6; D gene uncertain. Germline V gene sequence: CDR1 SGHKS, CDR2 YYEKEE (reference sequence). V gave up 3 bases and J gave up 11 bases, with 15 bases separating them. The CDR3 has 14 residues. CDR3 sequence reads: CASSSDIGGPPLHF. The covered CDR3 bases are TGTGCCAGCAGCTCAGACATAGGAGGGCCACCC.

Points on this clone: Read coverage stops 3 residues before the CDR3 terminus; the germline J gene supplies the remainder. The sample holds other DNA sequences that translate to the same CDR3. V is TRBV6-1 and J is TRBJ1-1, with D tentatively TRBD1 (6 bases). CDR1 MNHNS and CDR2 SASEGT come from the germline V gene. Trimming took off 1 base at V and 1 base at J, with 7 bases between the two ends. This CDR3 comprises 14 residues. The CDR3 is CASSEGTANTEAFF. The CDR3 bases that were read are TGTGCCAGCAGTGAAGGGACAGCGAACACTGAA.

In its sample, this clone was seen many times. The read comes to an end 3 residues before the CDR3 does, leaving the germline J gene to fill in the end. The gene calls are TRBV7-9 and TRBJ1-2, with a weak D call TRBD1 (6 bases). The CDR3 covers 14 residues. Per germline, CDR1 SEHNR and CDR2 FQNEAQ (reference sequence). V was clipped by 6 bases and J by 4 bases, with 15 bases between them. The sequenced part of the CDR3 DNA is TGTGCCAGCAGGCCGGCGGACAGCTCCTATGGC. Translating it yields CASRPADSSYG. The whole CDR3 reads CASRPADSSYGYTF.

This clone was recorded at least ten times. The read ends 3 residues before the CDR3 terminus; that terminus is restored from the germline J gene. This chain links TRBV18 with TRBJ1-6; tentatively, D is TRBD1 (5 bases). V dropped 0 bases and J dropped 12 bases, with 12 bases sitting between them. CDR1 is KGHSH and CDR2 is LQKENI in the germline V gene. There are 14 residues in the CDR3. CDR3 DNA (partial): TGTGCCAGCTCACCACCGAAAGGGCAGGGACCC. It encodes CASSPPKGQGP. The entire CDR3 is CASSPPKGQGPLHF.

This clone has more than one count but fewer than ten. The CDR3 end falls 3 residues outside the read, so it is completed with the germline J gene. The chain combines TRBV5-1 with TRBJ1-2, with 7 bases matching TRBD1. The germline gives CDR1 SGHRS, CDR2 YFSETQ. The CDR3 loop spans 14 amino acids. The part of the CDR3 DNA that was read is TGCGCCAGCAGGGATGGGACAGTAAAAGAGACC. It translates to CASRDGTVKET. In full, the CDR3 reads CASRDGTVKETYTF.

The CDR3 bases that were read are TGTGCCAGCAGTCAAATCAGCAGCACAGATACC. Its translation is CASSQISSTDT. The CDR3 reads in full as CASSQISSTDTYTF. The chain links TRBV7-9 to TRBJ1-2; D remains ambiguous. The observed sequence ends 3 residues before the CDR3 terminus, with the missing tail filled in from the germline J gene. The CDR3 covers 14 residues. Per the germline V gene, CDR1 is SEHNR and CDR2 is FQNEAQ (reference sequence).

This clone was picked up many times. The read halts 3 residues ahead of the CDR3 end, with the missing end drawn from the germline J gene. J is TRBJ2-2 and V is TRBV30; no reliable D call. CDR3 length equals 16 residues. Germline-derived CDR1 and CDR2 are GTSNPN and SVGIG (reference sequence). The CDR3 loop reads CAWSVGGATTNEKLFF. The DNA read from the CDR3 is TGTGCCTGGAGTGTAGGCGGAGCCACAACTAATGAAAAG.

This clone has a count of ten or more. The read stops 3 residues short of the end of the CDR3; the missing end is completed from the germline J gene. The chain is built from TRBV12-5 and TRBJ1-1, with 7 bases aligning to TRBD1. V shed 4 bases and J 3 bases; nucleotides not matched to a gene: 2. Germline values: CDR1 LGHNT, CDR2 FRNRAP. The CDR3 runs to 13 residues. The covered CDR3 bases are TGTGCTAGTGGTTCTGACAGGGACACTGAA. This gives the protein CASGSDRDTE. The whole CDR3 protein reads CASGSDRDTEAFF.

This clone has a handful of counts. The CDR3 end is not reached by the read, which stops 3 residues before it; the germline J gene fills it in. The same CDR3 can be traced to other DNA sequences in this sample. The V and J genes are TRBV18 and TRBJ2-2; D gene uncertain. This CDR3 has 16 amino acids. Germline CDR1 KGHSH, CDR2 LQKENI. CDR3 loop: CASSPRRAATNEKLFF. CDR3 DNA, as far as it was read: TGTGCCAGCTCACCTAGAAGAGCAGCAACTAATGAAAAG.

The table lists this clone with many counts. The read ends 3 residues shy of where the CDR3 ends; the end is completed using the germline J gene. The chain is built from TRBV7-3 and TRBJ2-2, with TRBD2 matching 7 bases. Germline CDR1 SGHTA, CDR2 FQGTGA. After removal of 5 bases from V and 0 bases from J, the junction contained 9 bases not matched to a gene. The length of the CDR3 is 17 residues. The DNA read from the CDR3 is TGTGCCAGCAGCCTTTTAGGCGGGGGACCGAACACCGGGGAG. Its protein product is CASSLLGGGPNTGE. The CDR3 reads in full as CASSLLGGGPNTGELFF.

This clone was observed many times. The read ends 3 residues before the CDR3 terminus; that terminus is restored from the germline J gene. The rearrangement joins TRBV4-1 to TRBJ2-7; no definite D call. V lost 0 bases, J lost 0 bases, and 3 bases lay in between. There are 13 residues in the CDR3. The germline CDR1 and CDR2 sequences are MGHRA and YSYEKL. The DNA read from the CDR3 is TGCGCCAGCAGCCAAGAACACTCCTACGAG. Protein sequence: CASSQEHSYE. Given in full, the CDR3 is CASSQEHSYEQYF.

This clone was counted between two and nine times. The read is 3 residues too short to cover the CDR3 end, so that end is filled in from the germline J gene. The V call is TRBV6-1, the J call TRBJ1-2; D gene uncertain. The CDR3 runs 15 residues. Germline-derived CDR1 and CDR2 are MNHNS and SASEGT. The CDR3 loop is CASSELAVGTDTYTF. CDR3 bases read: TGTGCCAGCAGTGAATTAGCGGTAGGCACAGATACC.

This clone was detected ten times or more. The part of the CDR3 DNA that was read is TGTGCCAGCAGTTTGTGGGGCGGTAGCAATCAGCCG. It encodes CASSLWGGSNQP. The CDR3, in full, reads CASSLWGGSNQPQYF. The V call is TRBV12-3 or TRBV12-4, the J call TRBJ2-3, with D tentatively TRBD1 (5 bases). The read ends 3 residues early relative to the CDR3; the germline J gene fills the gap. CDR3 length: 15 amino acids.

This clone occurred a few times. With only one base between it and a far larger clone, this is likely a read error. Coverage ceases 3 residues before the CDR3 finishes, and the germline J gene fills in the end. The chain couples TRBV6-1 to TRBJ2-7, with TRBD2 identical over 13 bases. CDR1 is MNHNS, CDR2 SASEGT, per germline. The CDR3 totals 15 residues. Partial CDR3 DNA: TGTGTCAGCAGTGATGGACTAGCGGGAGTCTACGAG. Its translation: CVSSDGLAGVYE. The full CDR3 is CVSSDGLAGVYEQYF.

At least ten counts were recorded for this clone. The read is 3 residues too short to cover the CDR3 end, so that end is filled in from the germline J gene. The V call is TRBV7-2, the J call TRBJ2-7; D gene unclear. V lost 0 bases to trimming and J lost 3 bases, with 9 bases between them. Germline CDR1 SGHTA, CDR2 FQGNSA. This CDR3 has 14 amino acids. The covered CDR3 bases are TGTGCCAGCAGCTTAGCAGGGTCCGGCTACGAG. As protein: CASSLAGSGYE. The entire CDR3 is CASSLAGSGYEQYF.

This clone was seen ten or more times. From the germline J gene comes the end of the CDR3, since the read stops 3 residues before it. This rearrangement joins TRBV2 to TRBJ2-3; 13 bases map to TRBD2. J was trimmed by 5 bases and V by 4 bases; bases with no gene match: 3. The germline V gene encodes CDR1 SNHLY and CDR2 FYNNEI. The CDR3 is 15 residues long. The CDR3 bases that were read are TGTGCCAGCAGTGGGACTAGCGGGGGCGGAGATACG. Encoded protein: CASSGTSGGGDT. The entire CDR3 protein is CASSGTSGGGDTQYF.

This clone was detected many times. With the read ending 3 residues before the CDR3 end, the germline J gene is used to fill in that end. The J gene is TRBJ1-1, the V gene TRBV5-4; D may be TRBD1 (6 bases). The germline CDR1 and CDR2 sequences are SGHNT and YYREEE (reference sequence). This CDR3 is 16 amino acids long. Trimming pared 0 bases from V and 4 bases from J, leaving 16 bases between. This chain's CDR3 is CASSLDWGGAFTEAFF. The CDR3 bases that were read are TGTGCCAGCAGCTTGGATTGGGGGGGCGCATTCACTGAA.

This clone was found many times. The CDR3 goes on 3 residues after the read ends, and that part is filled in from the germline J gene. J is TRBJ1-6 and V is TRBV20-1, with D hard to call. The CDR3 is 15 residues long. The V gene lost 3 bases and the J gene lost 0 bases, with 9 bases spanning the gap. Germline lookup yields CDR1 DFQATT and CDR2 SNEGSKA (reference sequence). CDR3 residues: CSARVASSYNSPLHF. CDR3 DNA, as far as it was read: TGCAGTGCTAGGGTGGCAAGCTCCTATAATTCACCC.

This clone was found many times. The read falls 3 residues short of the CDR3 end, and the missing part is taken from the germline J gene. V gene TRBV7-9 combines with J gene TRBJ2-6; D unclear. Trimming removed 7 bases from V and 10 bases from J, with 14 bases in between. Germline V CDR1 and CDR2: SEHNR, FQNEAQ (reference sequence). The CDR3 sequence is 13 residues long. The covered CDR3 bases are TGTGCCAGCACCCGTCGTATCGGTAACGTC. As protein: CASTRRIGNV. The CDR3 reads in full as CASTRRIGNVLTF.

In this sample, this clone turned up many times. The missing CDR3 end, 3 residues past where the read stops, is filled in from the germline J gene. The chain is built from TRBV19 and TRBJ2-7, with D possibly TRBD1 on 5 matching bases. Germline CDR1 LNHDA, CDR2 SQIVND (reference sequence). This CDR3 contains 13 residues. V lost 3 bases to trimming and J lost 3 bases, with 9 bases between them. The DNA read from the CDR3 is TGTGCCAGTAGTATCGAAAGGGGCTACGAG. Residues: CASSIERGYE. The whole CDR3 sequence is CASSIERGYEQYF.